The rows below give T cell receptor beta chains drawn from one sample of a study of naive and memory T cell subsets. In TCRdb, the UMI-ligation and nested PCR reads were re-called with MiXCR into one record per CDR3 protein. Found here are approximately 150,000 distinct CDR3 sequences, approximately 20% of them singletons; the top ten hold roughly 0.63%. Sequenced material: naive CD8+ T cells from blood. Every receptor here comes from a human donor in good health. Each CDR3 is given with its conserved first and last residue. D genes are given only for firm matches. Where a row states a size, it is once, few, many or the class of an expanded clone; other rows omit it.

v_call: TRBV25-1; j_call: TRBJ1-2; d_call: TRBD1; clone_size: many; cdr3_aa: CASGGTDDGYTF; cdr3_nt: TGTGCCAGCGGGGGGACAGACGATGGCTACACCTTC
v_call: TRBV14; j_call: TRBJ2-1; d_call: -; clone_size: few; cdr3_aa: CASSDGLAIASYPNEQFF; cdr3_nt: TGTGCCAGCAGCGATGGTCTAGCGATCGCTTCATACCCTAATGAGCAGTTCTTC
v_call: TRBV6-5; j_call: TRBJ2-3; d_call: TRBD2; clone_size: few; cdr3_aa: CASSAGLAGVLPDTQYF; cdr3_nt: TGTGCCAGCAGTGCGGGACTAGCGGGAGTTTTGCCAGATACGCAGTATTTT
v_call: TRBV15; j_call: TRBJ2-7; d_call: TRBD2; clone_size: few; cdr3_aa: CATSGGLAYEQYF; cdr3_nt: TGTGCCACCAGCGGAGGACTAGCCTACGAGCAGTACTTC
v_call: TRBV5-8; j_call: TRBJ2-6; d_call: -; clone_size: few; cdr3_aa: CASSRTSAGLGGANVLTF; cdr3_nt: TGTGCCAGCTCTCGAACGTCGGCAGGACTGGGGGGGGCCAACGTCCTGACTTTC
v_call: TRBV27; j_call: TRBJ2-1; d_call: TRBD2; clone_size: few; cdr3_aa: CASSWAPGTSNGEQFF; cdr3_nt: TGTGCCAGCAGTTGGGCCCCCGGGACTAGTAACGGTGAGCAGTTCTTC
v_call: TRBV28; j_call: TRBJ2-1; d_call: -; clone_size: few; cdr3_aa: CASSFWGNEQFF; cdr3_nt: TGTGCCAGCAGTTTTTGGGGCAATGAGCAGTTCTTC
v_call: TRBV6-6; j_call: TRBJ2-5; d_call: -; clone_size: -; cdr3_aa: CASSYSQMRQETQYF; cdr3_nt: TGTGCCAGCAGTTACTCCCAGATGCGCCAAGAGACCCAGTACTTC
v_call: TRBV7-9; j_call: TRBJ2-5; d_call: -; clone_size: -; cdr3_aa: CASSASSGLLQETQYF; cdr3_nt: TGTGCCAGCAGCGCTAGTAGCGGACTGCTTCAAGAGACCCAGTACTTC
v_call: TRBV7-2; j_call: TRBJ2-7; d_call: -; clone_size: -; cdr3_aa: CASSLAYGNSYEQYF; cdr3_nt: TGTGCCAGCAGCTTAGCGTACGGGAACTCCTACGAGCAGTACTTC
v_call: TRBV28; j_call: TRBJ2-1; d_call: TRBD2; clone_size: few; cdr3_aa: CASSKPPGLIYNEQFF; cdr3_nt: TGTGCCAGCAGTAAACCCCCGGGACTAATATACAATGAGCAGTTCTTC
v_call: TRBV20-1; j_call: TRBJ2-7; d_call: -; clone_size: few; cdr3_aa: CSARENQQYF; cdr3_nt: TGCAGTGCTAGGGAGAACCAGCAGTACTTC
v_call: TRBV6-2/TRBV6-3; j_call: TRBJ2-1; d_call: TRBD2; clone_size: -; cdr3_aa: CASAGVRNEQFF; cdr3_nt: TGTGCCAGCGCGGGAGTTCGGAATGAGCAGTTCTTC
v_call: TRBV28; j_call: TRBJ2-4; d_call: TRBD1; clone_size: few; cdr3_aa: CASSPDRAARRAKNIQYF; cdr3_nt: TGTGCCAGCAGCCCGGACAGGGCCGCTAGAAGAGCCAAAAACATTCAGTACTTC
v_call: TRBV28; j_call: TRBJ2-1; d_call: TRBD2; clone_size: few; cdr3_aa: CASSLRGGRIAQDEQFF; cdr3_nt: TGTGCCAGCAGCCTCCGGGGGGGGCGAATAGCGCAGGATGAGCAGTTCTTC
v_call: TRBV30; j_call: TRBJ1-5; d_call: -; clone_size: many; cdr3_aa: CAWSLDSNQPQHF; cdr3_nt: TGTGCCTGGAGTCTGGATAGCAATCAGCCCCAGCATTTT
v_call: TRBV28; j_call: TRBJ1-4; d_call: TRBD1; clone_size: -; cdr3_aa: CASRPGQGVEKLFF; cdr3_nt: TGTGCCAGCAGACCGGGACAGGGAGTTGAAAAACTGTTTTTT
v_call: TRBV19; j_call: TRBJ2-6; d_call: -; clone_size: many; cdr3_aa: CASSPSGANVLTF; cdr3_nt: TGTGCCAGTAGCCCGTCTGGGGCCAACGTCCTGACTTTC
v_call: TRBV4-2; j_call: TRBJ2-1; d_call: TRBD2; clone_size: -; cdr3_aa: CASSQLLGGTYNEQFF; cdr3_nt: TGTGCCAGCAGCCAGCTCCTGGGAGGGACCTACAATGAGCAGTTCTTC